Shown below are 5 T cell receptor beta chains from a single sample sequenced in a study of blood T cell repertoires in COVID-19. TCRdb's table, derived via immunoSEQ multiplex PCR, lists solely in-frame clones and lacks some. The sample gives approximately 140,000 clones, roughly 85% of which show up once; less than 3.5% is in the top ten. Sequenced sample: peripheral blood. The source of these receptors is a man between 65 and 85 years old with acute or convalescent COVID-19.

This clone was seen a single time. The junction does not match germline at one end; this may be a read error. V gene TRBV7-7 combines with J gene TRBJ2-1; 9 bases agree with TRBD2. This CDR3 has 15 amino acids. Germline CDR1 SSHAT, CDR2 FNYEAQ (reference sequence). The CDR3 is CASSLGREGDNEQFF. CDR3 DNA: TGTGCTAGCAGCTTAGGGCGGGAGGGAGACAATGAGCAGTTCTTC.

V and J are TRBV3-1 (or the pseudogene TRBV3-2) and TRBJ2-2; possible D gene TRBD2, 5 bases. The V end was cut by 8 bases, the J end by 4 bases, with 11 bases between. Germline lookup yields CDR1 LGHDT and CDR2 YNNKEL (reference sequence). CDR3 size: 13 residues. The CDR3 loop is CASGIGVTGELFF. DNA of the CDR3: TGTGCCAGCGGTATCGGGGTCACCGGGGAGCTGTTTTTT.

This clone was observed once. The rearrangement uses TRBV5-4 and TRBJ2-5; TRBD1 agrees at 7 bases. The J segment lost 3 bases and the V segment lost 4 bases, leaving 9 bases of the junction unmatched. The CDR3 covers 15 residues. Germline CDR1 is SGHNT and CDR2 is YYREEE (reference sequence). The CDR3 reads CASSLNRGLEETQYF. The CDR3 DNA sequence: TGTGCCAGCAGCCTAAACAGGGGCCTCGAAGAGACCCAGTACTTC.

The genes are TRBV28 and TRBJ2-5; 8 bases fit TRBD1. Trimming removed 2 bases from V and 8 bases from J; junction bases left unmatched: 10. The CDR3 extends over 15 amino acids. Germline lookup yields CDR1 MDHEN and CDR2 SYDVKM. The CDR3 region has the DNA TGTGCCAGCAGTTTACCATCAGGGGGCAGGGAAACCCAGTACTTC. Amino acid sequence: CASSLPSGGRETQYF.

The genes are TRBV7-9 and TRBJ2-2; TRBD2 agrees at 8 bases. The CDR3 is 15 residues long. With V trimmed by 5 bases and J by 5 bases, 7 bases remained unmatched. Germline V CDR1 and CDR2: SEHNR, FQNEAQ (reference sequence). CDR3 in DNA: TGTGCCAGCAGCCTACTAGCGGCGACTACCGGGGAGCTGTTTTTT. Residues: CASSLLAATTGELFF.